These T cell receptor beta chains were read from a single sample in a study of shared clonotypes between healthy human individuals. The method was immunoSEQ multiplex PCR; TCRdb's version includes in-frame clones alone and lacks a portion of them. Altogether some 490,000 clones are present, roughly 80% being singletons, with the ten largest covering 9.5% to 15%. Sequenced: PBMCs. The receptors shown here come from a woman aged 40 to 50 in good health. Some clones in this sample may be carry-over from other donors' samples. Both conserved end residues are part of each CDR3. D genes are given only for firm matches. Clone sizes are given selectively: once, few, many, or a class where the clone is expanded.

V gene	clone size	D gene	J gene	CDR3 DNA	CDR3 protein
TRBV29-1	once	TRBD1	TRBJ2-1	TGCAGCGTAGAGGGGGCCCCTAGCTCCTACAATGAGCAGTTCTTC	CSVEGAPSSYNEQFF
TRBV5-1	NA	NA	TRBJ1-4	TGCGCCAGCAGCACCGCAACTAATGAAAAACTGTTTTTT	CASSTATNEKLFF
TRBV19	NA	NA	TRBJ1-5	TGTGCCAGTAGTATCAGGGGAGATCAGCCCCAGCATTTT	CASSIRGDQPQHF
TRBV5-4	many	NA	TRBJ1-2	TGTGCCAGCAGCTTAGAGGGGCTCGACTATGGCTACACCTTC	CASSLEGLDYGYTF
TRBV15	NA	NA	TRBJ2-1	TGTGCCACCAGCAGGGGAACAGGGAATTTCAATGAGCAGTTCTTC	CATSRGTGNFNEQFF
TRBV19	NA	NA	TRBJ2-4	TGTGCCAGTAGCCTGCACTCAGCCAAAAACATTCAGTACTTC	CASSLHSAKNIQYF
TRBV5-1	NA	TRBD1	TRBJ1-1	TGCGCCAGCAGCTGGGACAGGACTTTGAACACTGAAGCTTTCTTT	CASSWDRTLNTEAFF
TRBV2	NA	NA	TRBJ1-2	TGTGCCAATAACGGGGGGGGAGACTATGGCTACACCTTC	CANNGGGDYGYTF
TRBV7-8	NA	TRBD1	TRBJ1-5	TGTGCCAGCAGCCAGGGACAGGTCCGCTATAGCAATCAGCCCCAGCATTTT	CASSQGQVRYSNQPQHF
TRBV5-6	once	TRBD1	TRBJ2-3	TGTGCCAGCAGCTTGTTAGGACAGGGCACAGATACGCAGTATTTT	CASSLLGQGTDTQYF
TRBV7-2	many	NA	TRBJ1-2	TGTGCCAGCAGCTTAGTGGGGTATGGCTACACCTTC	CASSLVGYGYTF
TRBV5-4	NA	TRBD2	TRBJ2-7	TGTGCCAGCAGCTCGGGAAGCGGGAGGGGTTCTTCAGGCAGGCACGAGCAGTACTTC	CASSSGSGRGSSGRHEQYF
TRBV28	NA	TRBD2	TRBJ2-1	TGTGCCAGCACCAGTTGGAAAGGGACTACCTTTCTCTTC	CASTSWKGTTFLF
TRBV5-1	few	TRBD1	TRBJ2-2	TGCGCCAGCAGCTCTGGACAGGAAAGCACCGGGGAGCTGTTTTTT	CASSSGQESTGELFF
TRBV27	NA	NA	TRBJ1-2	TGTGCCAGCAGTCCTCGAGACCCCTATGGCTACACCTTC	CASSPRDPYGYTF
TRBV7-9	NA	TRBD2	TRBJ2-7	TGTGCCAGCAGCTTAGAAGGTAGCGGGAGCTACGAGCAGTACTTC	CASSLEGSGSYEQYF
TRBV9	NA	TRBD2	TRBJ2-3	TGTGCCAGCAGCGTAGGACTAGCGTTTAGCACAGATACGCAGTATTTT	CASSVGLAFSTDTQYF
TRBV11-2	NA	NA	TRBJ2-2	TGTGCCAGCAGTCAAGCAAGGGGGAGCACCGGGGAGCTGTTTTTT	CASSQARGSTGELFF
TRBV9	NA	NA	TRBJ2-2	TGTGCCAGCAGCGTACAGCCGACAGGTGCCACCGGGGAGCTGTTTTTT	CASSVQPTGATGELFF
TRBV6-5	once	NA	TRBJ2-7	TGTGCCAGCAGGGGGCTGGACGAGCAGTACTTC	CASRGLDEQYF
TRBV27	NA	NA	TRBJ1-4	TGTGCCAGCAGTTCCCCGGGGGGAGTTAATGAAAAACTGTTTTTT	CASSSPGGVNEKLFF
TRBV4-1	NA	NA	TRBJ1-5	TGCGCCAGCAGCCAAGTCCCGCATGACAGTTTCAATCAGCCCCAGCATTTT	CASSQVPHDSFNQPQHF
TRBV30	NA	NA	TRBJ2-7	TGTGCCTGGAGTTTCCCAGCGGGCCCCCCCTACGAGCAGTACTTC	CAWSFPAGPPYEQYF
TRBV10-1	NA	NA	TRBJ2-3	TGCGCCAGCAGTGAGTCCGAACTAGCCCCGGGTGATACGCAGTATTTT	CASSESELAPGDTQYF
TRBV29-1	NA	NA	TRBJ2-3	TGCAGCGTAAGTCCCCGGGGGACAGATACGCAGTATTTT	CSVSPRGTDTQYF